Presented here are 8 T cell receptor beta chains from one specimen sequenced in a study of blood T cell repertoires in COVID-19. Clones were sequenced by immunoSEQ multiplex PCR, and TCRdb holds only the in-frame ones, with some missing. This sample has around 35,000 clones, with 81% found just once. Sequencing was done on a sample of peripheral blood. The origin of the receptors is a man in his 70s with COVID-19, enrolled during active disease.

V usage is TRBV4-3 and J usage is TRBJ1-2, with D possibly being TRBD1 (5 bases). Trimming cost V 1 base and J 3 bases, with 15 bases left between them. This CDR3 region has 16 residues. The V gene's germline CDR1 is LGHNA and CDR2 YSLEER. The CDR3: CASSQGQIKSDYGYTF. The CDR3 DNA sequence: TGCGCCAGCAGCCAAGGACAGATCAAAAGTGACTATGGCTACACCTTC.

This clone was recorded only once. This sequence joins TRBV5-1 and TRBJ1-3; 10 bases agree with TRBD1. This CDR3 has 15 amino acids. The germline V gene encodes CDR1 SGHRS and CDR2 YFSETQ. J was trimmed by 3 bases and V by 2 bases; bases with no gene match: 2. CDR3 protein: CASSFGTGVGNTIYF. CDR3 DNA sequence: TGCGCCAGCAGCTTCGGGACAGGGGTTGGAAACACCATATATTTT. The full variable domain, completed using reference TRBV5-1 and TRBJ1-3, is KAGVTQTPRYLIKTRGQQVTLSCSPISGHRSVSWYQQTPGQGLQFLFEYFSETQRNKGNFPGRFSGRQFSNSRSEMNVSTLELGDSALYLCASSFGTGVGNTIYFGEGSWLTVV.

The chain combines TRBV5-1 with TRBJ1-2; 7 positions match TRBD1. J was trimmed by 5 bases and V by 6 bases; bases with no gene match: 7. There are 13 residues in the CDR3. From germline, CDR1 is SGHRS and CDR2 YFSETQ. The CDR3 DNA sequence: TGCGCCAGCAAGGCGGCAGGGGGGTATGGCTACACCTTC. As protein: CASKAAGGYGYTF. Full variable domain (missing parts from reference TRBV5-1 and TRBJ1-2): KAGVTQTPRYLIKTRGQQVTLSCSPISGHRSVSWYQQTPGQGLQFLFEYFSETQRNKGNFPGRFSGRQFSNSRSEMNVSTLELGDSALYLCASKAAGGYGYTFGSGTRLTVV.

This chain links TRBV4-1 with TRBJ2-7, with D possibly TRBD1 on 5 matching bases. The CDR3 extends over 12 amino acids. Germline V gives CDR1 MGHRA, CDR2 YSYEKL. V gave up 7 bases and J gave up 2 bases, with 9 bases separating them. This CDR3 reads CASTGMPYEQYF. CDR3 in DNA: TGCGCCAGCACAGGGATGCCCTACGAGCAGTACTTC.

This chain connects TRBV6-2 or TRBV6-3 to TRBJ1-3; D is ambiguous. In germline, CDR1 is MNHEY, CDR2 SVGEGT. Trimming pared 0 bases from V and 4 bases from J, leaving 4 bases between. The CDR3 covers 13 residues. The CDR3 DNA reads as TGTGCCAGCAGTTACTCCCTCGGAAACACCATATATTTT. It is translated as CASSYSLGNTIYF.

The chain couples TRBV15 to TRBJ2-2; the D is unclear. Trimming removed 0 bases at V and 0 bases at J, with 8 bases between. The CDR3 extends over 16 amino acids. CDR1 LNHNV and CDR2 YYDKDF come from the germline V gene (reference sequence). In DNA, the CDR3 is TGTGCCACCAGCAGAGATCAACAGCCGAACACCGGGGAGCTGTTTTTT. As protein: CATSRDQQPNTGELFF.

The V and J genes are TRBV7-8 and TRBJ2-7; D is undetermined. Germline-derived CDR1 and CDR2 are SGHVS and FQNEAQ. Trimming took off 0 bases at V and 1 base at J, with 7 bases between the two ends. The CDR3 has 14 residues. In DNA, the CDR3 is TGTGCCAGCAGCTTAGCCCGGGTTTCCTACGAGCAGTACTTC. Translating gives CASSLARVSYEQYF. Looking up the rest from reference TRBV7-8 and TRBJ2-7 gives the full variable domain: GAGVSQSPRYKVAKRGQDVALRCDPISGHVSLFWYQQALGQGPEFLTYFQNEAQLDKSGLPSDRFFAERPEGSVSTLKIQRTQQEDSAVYLCASSLARVSYEQYFGPGTRLTVT.

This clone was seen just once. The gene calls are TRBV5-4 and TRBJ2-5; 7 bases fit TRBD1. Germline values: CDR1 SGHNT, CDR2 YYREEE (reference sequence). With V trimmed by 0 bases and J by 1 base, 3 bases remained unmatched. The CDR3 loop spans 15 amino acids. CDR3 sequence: CASSLVGQTQETQYF. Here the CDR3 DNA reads TGTGCCAGCAGCTTGGTGGGACAGACCCAAGAGACCCAGTACTTC.